The 6 T cell receptor beta chains reported below all come from one sample, sequenced in a study of cytomegalovirus exposure and HLA in healthy donors. The PCR ran on 60 Vbeta and 13 Jbeta primers. Clones were read by immunoSEQ multiplex PCR, and TCRdb kept only the in-frame ones, dropping some. The data show under 200,000 clones, with approximately 72% seen just once and 2.5% held by the top ten. Sequencing was done on a sample of PBMCs. Source of these receptors: a female donor in good health and CMV-seronegative.

This rearrangement joins TRBV6-5 to TRBJ2-7; 10 bases match TRBD1. V lost 6 bases, J lost 2 bases, and 4 bases stayed unmatched. The CDR3 is 14 residues long. CDR1 and CDR2 (germline): MNHEY, SVGAGI. DNA for the CDR3: TGTGCCAGCAGCCGGGGACAGGGGCCCTACGAGCAGTACTTC. Translation gives CASSRGQGPYEQYF.

The gene calls are TRBV30 and TRBJ1-1; 8 nucleotides line up with TRBD1. The CDR3 is 13 amino acids. Losses at the gene ends were 7 bases for V and 7 bases for J; bases not matched to a gene: 11. Germline lookup yields CDR1 GTSNPN and CDR2 SVGIG (reference sequence). The CDR3 spells CAYAQGDISEAFF. DNA of the CDR3: TGTGCCTACGCACAGGGGGATATCAGTGAAGCTTTCTTT.

This chain links TRBV7-9 with TRBJ1-2; 11 bases are a match to TRBD1. Germline-derived CDR1 and CDR2 are SEHNR and FQNEAQ (reference sequence). This CDR3 spans 15 amino acids. J lost 3 bases, V lost 5 bases, and 5 bases had no gene match. CDR3 region: CASSLGQGAHYGYTF. The CDR3 DNA reads TGTGCCAGCAGCCTTGGACAGGGGGCTCACTATGGCTACACCTTC.

J is TRBJ1-4 and V is TRBV18; no clear D. The CDR3 length is 13 residues. Between the trimmed V and J ends, which lost 2 bases and 10 bases, there was a span of 11 bases. Germline CDR1 is KGHSH and CDR2 is LQKENI. The CDR3 DNA reads as TGTGCCAGCTCACCATTGGAGGGTGGAAAACTGTTTTTT. Translating it yields CASSPLEGGKLFF.

The chain employs TRBV12-5 and TRBJ1-5; a possible D gene is TRBD1 (5 bases). V dropped 2 bases and J dropped 3 bases, with 8 bases sitting between them. CDR1 LGHNT and CDR2 FRNRAP come from the germline V gene. This CDR3 contains 14 residues. CDR3 nucleotides: TGTGCTAGTGGTTTGACCAGGGTCAATCAGCCCCAGCATTTT. As protein: CASGLTRVNQPQHF.

This clone was found once. The rearrangement joins TRBV5-1 to TRBJ1-1; 7 bases are a match to TRBD1. This CDR3 has 16 amino acids. From germline, CDR1 is SGHRS and CDR2 YFSETQ. V lost 2 bases to trimming and J lost 1 base; unmatched junction nucleotides: 8. In DNA, the CDR3 is TGCGCCAGCAGCTTTTACTCGGGACAGCCGAACACTGAAGCTTTCTTT. This gives the protein CASSFYSGQPNTEAFF.